Listed below are T cell receptor beta chains from one sample, sequenced in a study of CD8+CD57+ T cells in acquired aplastic anemia. Using its own MiXCR run on the reads, TCRdb lists one record per CDR3 protein. The data hold fewer than 250,000 distinct CDR3 sequences, with around 45% observed a single time. Sequencing was performed on sorted CD4+, CD8+, or CD8+CD57+ T cells (not recorded which) from PBMCs. The origin of the receptors is a human donor with aplastic anemia. CDR3s include the opening cysteine and the closing phenylalanine or tryptophan. The order of the fields is clone size, CDR3 length, V gene, J gene, D gene, CDR3 protein, CDR3 DNA. A D gene is named only where the DNA matches it firmly. Not all rows give a size; the values are once, few, many and, for expanded clones, a class.

size: few
length: 18
V: TRBV5-5
J: TRBJ2-7
D: -
CDR3: CASSLGDTSVTWTYEQYF
DNA: TGTGCCAGCAGCTTGGGGGACACTAGCGTGACTTGGACCTACGAGCAGTACTTC

size: -
length: 16
V: TRBV6-4
J: TRBJ2-3
D: TRBD2
CDR3: CASSELAGQPDNEQYF
DNA: TGTGCCAGCAGTGAACTAGCGGGGCAGCCAGACAATGAGCAGTATTTT

size: -
length: 13
V: TRBV20-1
J: TRBJ1-1
D: TRBD1
CDR3: CRGGRRGPTEAFF
DNA: TGCAGGGGAGGACGCAGGGGGCCCACTGAAGCTTTCTTT

size: many
length: 16
V: TRBV4-2
J: TRBJ1-5
D: TRBD1
CDR3: CASSQGTGGGNQPQHF
DNA: TGTGCCAGCAGCCAGGGGACAGGGGGCGGCAATCAGCCCCAGCATTTT

size: many
length: 13
V: TRBV4-2
J: TRBJ2-7
D: -
CDR3: CASSQALGYEQYF
DNA: TGTGCCAGCAGCCAAGCCCTGGGATACGAGCAGTACTTC

size: few
length: 14
V: TRBV7-6
J: TRBJ2-5
D: -
CDR3: CASSFTGIQETQYF
DNA: TGTGCCAGCAGCTTCACAGGAATCCAAGAGACCCAGTACTTC

size: many
length: 16
V: TRBV9
J: TRBJ1-1
D: -
CDR3: CASSVGAQTKNTEAFF
DNA: TGTGCCAGCAGCGTAGGGGCCCAGACAAAGAACACTGAAGCTTTCTTT

size: -
length: 18
V: TRBV7-2
J: TRBJ2-7
D: -
CDR3: CAWSGDPPTDRSSYEQYF
DNA: TGTGCCTGGAGTGGGGACCCTCCAACAGACAGGTCATCCTACGAGCAGTACTTC

size: few
length: 12
V: TRBV12-3/TRBV12-4
J: TRBJ2-7
D: -
CDR3: CASTGSAYEQYF
DNA: TGTGCCAGTACCGGGTCCGCCTACGAGCAGTACTTC

size: -
length: 16
V: TRBV10-1
J: TRBJ2-7
D: TRBD1
CDR3: CASSGGTGPVPDEQYF
DNA: TGCGCCAGCAGTGGGGGGACAGGGCCCGTTCCAGACGAGCAGTACTTC

size: -
length: 15
V: TRBV7-2
J: TRBJ1-5
D: TRBD1
CDR3: CASSFRQGGNQPQHF
DNA: TGTGCCAGCAGCTTTAGACAGGGTGGCAATCAGCCCCAGCATTTT

size: many
length: 15
V: TRBV4-1
J: TRBJ1-3
D: -
CDR3: CASSQVARLEDTIYF
DNA: TGCGCCAGCAGCCAAGTAGCCAGGTTGGAAGACACCATATATTTT

size: -
length: 15
V: TRBV7-6
J: TRBJ2-3
D: TRBD1
CDR3: CASSWGTEGTDTQYF
DNA: TGTGCCAGCAGCTGGGGGACAGAAGGCACAGATACGCAGTATTTT

size: once
length: 14
V: TRBV25-1
J: TRBJ2-7
D: TRBD1
CDR3: CASSYSQGGGEQYF
DNA: TGTGCCAGCAGTTACTCACAGGGGGGAGGCGAGCAGTACTTC

size: once
length: 12
V: TRBV7-2
J: TRBJ2-1
D: -
CDR3: CASSLTPYEQFF
DNA: TGTGCCAGCAGCCTCACGCCGTATGAGCAGTTCTTC

size: few
length: 14
V: TRBV19
J: TRBJ1-1
D: -
CDR3: CASSTQVPNTEAFF
DNA: TGTGCCAGTAGTACACAGGTCCCGAACACTGAAGCTTTCTTT

size: -
length: 13
V: TRBV24-1
J: TRBJ1-1
D: -
CDR3: CATSDTGGSEAFF
DNA: TGTGCCACCAGTGACACGGGGGGGTCTGAAGCTTTCTTT

size: few
length: 13
V: TRBV15
J: TRBJ2-7
D: -
CDR3: CATSRQQGGEQYF
DNA: TGTGCCACCAGCAGACAACAGGGTGGCGAGCAGTACTTC

size: many
length: 14
V: TRBV7-9
J: TRBJ2-7
D: -
CDR3: CASSDTRQSHEQYF
DNA: TGTGCCAGCAGCGATACTAGACAGTCCCACGAGCAGTACTTC

size: many
length: 15
V: TRBV20-1
J: TRBJ1-3
D: TRBD1
CDR3: CSARDEGDRGNTIYF
DNA: TGCAGTGCTAGAGATGAAGGGGACAGGGGGAACACCATATATTTT

size: many
length: 15
V: TRBV9
J: TRBJ2-7
D: -
CDR3: CASSIRDQGSDEQYF
DNA: TGTGCCAGCAGCATAAGGGATCAGGGTAGCGACGAGCAGTACTTC

size: many
length: 17
V: TRBV24-1
J: TRBJ2-1
D: TRBD2
CDR3: CATSGGVSGIAYNEQFF
DNA: TGTGCCACCAGTGGTGGGGTTAGCGGGATCGCCTACAATGAGCAGTTCTTC

size: -
length: 17
V: TRBV28
J: TRBJ1-1
D: -
CDR3: CASSLSPLKGVNTEAFF
DNA: TGTGCCAGCAGTCTTTCGCCTTTGAAGGGGGTGAACACTGAAGCTTTCTTT

size: -
length: 13
V: TRBV29-1
J: TRBJ1-2
D: -
CDR3: CSVGYRTNYGCTF
DNA: -

size: many
length: 14
V: TRBV10-2
J: TRBJ1-2
D: -
CDR3: CASRRGQQNYGYTF
DNA: TGCGCCAGCCGACGAGGGCAGCAAAACTATGGCTACACCTTC

size: many
length: 15
V: TRBV14
J: TRBJ2-1
D: -
CDR3: CASSHRVPPFNEQFF
DNA: TGTGCCAGCAGCCATCGGGTACCACCTTTCAATGAGCAGTTCTTC

size: once
length: 15
V: TRBV7-2
J: TRBJ2-3
D: TRBD1
CDR3: CASSSGTGGSDTQYF
DNA: TGTGCCAGCAGCTCCGGGACAGGGGGATCAGATACGCAGTATTTT

size: -
length: 15
V: TRBV20-1
J: TRBJ1-1
D: -
CDR3: CSATGGTGRNTEAFF
DNA: TGCAGTGCTACCGGGGGAACAGGGAGAAACACTGAAGCTTTCTTT

size: many
length: 12
V: TRBV12-3/TRBV12-4
J: TRBJ1-1
D: -
CDR3: CASSFGENEAFF
DNA: TGTGCCAGCAGTTTCGGGGAAAATGAAGCTTTCTTT

size: -
length: 12
V: TRBV15
J: TRBJ1-4
D: -
CDR3: CATSREVEKLFF
DNA: TGTGCCACCAGCAGAGAAGTCGAAAAACTGTTTTTT

size: few
length: 13
V: TRBV10-3
J: TRBJ1-1
D: -
CDR3: CAIRSGMNTEAFF
DNA: TGTGCCATCAGGAGCGGGATGAACACTGAAGCTTTCTTT

size: -
length: 11
V: TRBV24-1
J: TRBJ1-3
D: -
CDR3: CATTSGNTIYF
DNA: TGTGCCACTACCTCTGGAAACACCATATATTTT

size: many
length: 15
V: TRBV13
J: TRBJ1-4
D: -
CDR3: CASSPQYATNEKLFF
DNA: TGTGCCAGCAGCCCCCAGTACGCAACTAATGAAAAACTGTTTTTT

size: few
length: 12
V: TRBV2
J: TRBJ2-7
D: TRBD2
CDR3: CASTSDSYEQYF
DNA: TGTGCCTCGACTAGCGACTCCTACGAGCAGTACTTC

size: many
length: 13
V: TRBV2
J: TRBJ1-1
D: -
CDR3: CASSRPLAGEAFF
DNA: TGTGCCAGCTCGCGGCCGCTTGCGGGGGAAGCTTTCTTT

size: few
length: 14
V: TRBV27
J: TRBJ2-7
D: TRBD2
CDR3: CASSVLAAGHEQYF
DNA: TGTGCCAGCAGTGTACTAGCGGCTGGCCACGAGCAGTACTTC

size: -
length: 16
V: TRBV13
J: TRBJ2-5
D: TRBD2
CDR3: CASSVRSSGGAETQYF
DNA: TGTGCCAGCAGCGTAAGGTCTAGCGGGGGCGCGGAGACCCAGTACTTC

size: many
length: 16
V: TRBV27
J: TRBJ1-6
D: -
CDR3: CASTKLGGVVISPLHF
DNA: TGTGCCAGCACCAAACTGGGGGGGGTGGTCATCTCACCCCTCCACTTT

size: -
length: 13
V: TRBV25-1
J: TRBJ2-3
D: -
CDR3: CAQGIAGTDTQYF
DNA: TGTGCACAGGGTATCGCGGGCACAGATACGCAGTATTTT

size: -
length: 15
V: TRBV7-9
J: TRBJ1-6
D: TRBD1
CDR3: CASSAGTAHNSPLRF
DNA: TGTGCCAGCAGCGCGGGGACAGCCCATAATTCACCCCTCCGCTTT

size: -
length: 14
V: TRBV25-1
J: TRBJ2-3
D: -
CDR3: CASRGLVNTDTQYF
DNA: TGTGCCAGCAGGGGCCTTGTCAACACAGATACGCAGTATTTT

size: -
length: 13
V: TRBV20-1
J: TRBJ2-3
D: TRBD2
CDR3: CSASLAGTDTQYF
DNA: TGCAGTGCTAGCCTAGCGGGGACAGATACGCAGTATTTT

size: few
length: 13
V: TRBV15
J: TRBJ2-7
D: -
CDR3: CATSTRGSYEQYF
DNA: TGTGCCACCAGCACTAGGGGATCCTACGAGCAGTACTTC

size: once
length: 14
V: TRBV24-1
J: TRBJ1-5
D: TRBD1
CDR3: CATSEDRSNQPQHF
DNA: TGTGCCACCAGTGAGGACAGGTCCAATCAGCCCCAGCATTTT

size: -
length: 15
V: TRBV27
J: TRBJ1-2
D: -
CDR3: CASSFRDTSNYGYTF
DNA: TGTGCCAGCAGTTTCCGGGACACCTCGAACTATGGCTACACCTTC

size: -
length: 13
V: TRBV29-1
J: TRBJ2-1
D: TRBD2
CDR3: CSADILRGGEQFF
DNA: TGCAGCGCAGACATTCTACGGGGGGGTGAGCAGTTCTTC

size: -
length: 12
V: TRBV19
J: TRBJ2-7
D: -
CDR3: CASGPTTYEQYF
DNA: TGTGCCAGTGGACCTACTACCTACGAGCAGTACTTC

size: many
length: 15
V: TRBV4-3
J: TRBJ2-2
D: -
CDR3: CASSPPVGNTGELFF
DNA: TGCGCCAGCAGCCCCCCCGTGGGGAACACCGGGGAGCTGTTTTTT

size: many
length: 12
V: TRBV5-8
J: TRBJ1-6
D: -
CDR3: CATPLADSPLHF
DNA: TGTGCCACCCCTCTGGCAGATTCACCCCTCCACTTT

size: few
length: 13
V: TRBV7-4
J: TRBJ2-7
D: -
CDR3: CASSPSRSYEQYF
DNA: TGTGCCAGTAGTCCGAGCAGATCCTACGAGCAGTACTTC

size: -
length: 15
V: TRBV20-1
J: TRBJ2-7
D: -
CDR3: CSAREAGQDPYEQYF
DNA: TGCAGTGCACGTGAAGCGGGACAGGACCCCTACGAGCAGTACTTC

size: -
length: 14
V: TRBV20-1
J: TRBJ2-3
D: -
CDR3: CSVERASGTDTQYF
DNA: TGCAGTGTTGAAAGGGCTAGCGGCACAGATACGCAGTATTTT